The present T cell receptor (beta chain) was sequenced within a study of blood T cell repertoires in COVID-19. The method was immunoSEQ multiplex PCR; TCRdb's version includes in-frame clones alone and lacks a portion of them. The sample shows roughly 210,000 clones, around nine tenths of them seen only once. The germline V gene has CDR1 MDHEN and CDR2 SYDVKM. Trimming pared 6 bases from V and 6 bases from J, leaving 10 bases between. There are 12 residues in the CDR3. The chain employs TRBV28 and TRBJ2-3, with D possibly TRBD1 on 6 matching bases. The sequence was obtained from a man aged 25 to 45 in a cohort exposed to, infected with or recovered from COVID-19 (not recorded which). The sequenced material came from PBMCs or T cells enriched from blood (not recorded which). CDR3 sequence: CASRAGVDTQYF. The CDR3 bases are TGTGCCAGCAGGGCAGGGGTTGATACGCAGTATTTT.